A selection of T cell receptor beta chains follows, all from one sample in a study of identical twins. In TCRdb, the 5' RACE reads were re-called with MiXCR into one record per CDR3 protein. The repertoire holds some 690,000 distinct CDR3 sequences, with about 20% as singletons. These data also featured in a second study, about T cells expressing NK-cell markers.

Sequencing input: PBMCs. These receptors originate from a woman between 18 and 29 years old in good health. The CDR3 runs from the conserved cysteine through the conserved F or W. Each record gives: J gene, V gene, D gene, clone size, CDR3 protein, CDR3 DNA. D genes are given only for firm matches. Clone size is not always given. Where it is, it says once, few, many or a class for expanded clones.

J: TRBJ2-3
V: TRBV12-3/TRBV12-4
D: .
size: few
CDR3: CASRIGGGTDTQYF
DNA: TGTGCCAGCAGGATAGGGGGGGGCACAGATACGCAGTATTTT

J: TRBJ1-2
V: TRBV29-1
D: .
size: .
CDR3: CSVETHLYGYTF
DNA: TGCAGCGTTGAAACACACCTATATGGCTACACCTTC

J: TRBJ2-5
V: TRBV6-1
D: .
size: .
CDR3: CASSPPPPGPTQYF
DNA: TGTGCCAGCAGCCCACCCCCGCCTGGCCCGACCCAGTACTTC

J: TRBJ2-7
V: TRBV20-1
D: .
size: .
CDR3: CSARDPSITSEEQYF
DNA: TGCAGTGCTAGAGATCCCAGTATAACTAGTGAAGAGCAGTACTTC

J: TRBJ1-1
V: TRBV20-1
D: .
size: many
CDR3: CSASKGIEAFF
DNA: TGCAGTGCTAGTAAGGGTATTGAAGCTTTCTTT

J: TRBJ2-7
V: TRBV20-1
D: .
size: few
CDR3: CSASSGQVYYEQYF
DNA: TGCAGTGCTAGTTCGGGGCAAGTTTATTACGAGCAGTACTTC

J: TRBJ2-6
V: TRBV7-2
D: .
size: few
CDR3: CASSRSSQDSGANVLTF
DNA: TGTGCCAGCAGCAGGAGTTCACAGGATTCTGGGGCCAACGTCCTGACTTTC

J: TRBJ2-7
V: TRBV20-1
D: .
size: .
CDR3: CSARVGTRLSYEQYF
DNA: TGCAGTGCTAGAGTAGGAACTCGTCTCTCCTACGAGCAGTACTTC

J: TRBJ2-1
V: TRBV12-3/TRBV12-4
D: TRBD2
size: .
CDR3: CASSQELARSYNEQFF
DNA: TGTGCCAGCAGTCAAGAACTAGCGCGCTCCTACAATGAGCAGTTCTTC

J: TRBJ1-2
V: TRBV7-2
D: .
size: .
CDR3: CASSLADSRGYTF
DNA: TGTGCCAGCAGCTTAGCGGACTCGCGGGGCTACACCTTC

J: TRBJ2-5
V: TRBV5-1
D: .
size: .
CDR3: CASSFGMETQYF
DNA: TGCGCCAGCAGCTTCGGAATGGAGACCCAGTACTTC

J: TRBJ2-1
V: TRBV6-1
D: .
size: few
CDR3: CASKVRLRNEQFF
DNA: TGTGCCAGCAAAGTGCGACTCCGCAATGAGCAGTTCTTC

J: TRBJ2-7
V: TRBV20-1
D: .
size: few
CDR3: CSASRKQSSYEQYF
DNA: TGCAGTGCTAGTCGAAAACAGTCCTCCTACGAGCAGTACTTC

J: TRBJ2-7
V: TRBV7-9
D: .
size: once
CDR3: CASTKSGSYYEQYF
DNA: TGTGCCAGCACCAAAAGCGGGTCCTACTACGAGCAGTACTTC

J: TRBJ2-7
V: TRBV4-3
D: .
size: .
CDR3: CASSHGAVLQYEQYF
DNA: TGCGCCAGCAGCCATGGGGCGGTGCTCCAGTACGAGCAGTACTTC

J: TRBJ2-6
V: TRBV28
D: .
size: .
CDR3: CASSLLGVGSGANVLTF
DNA: TGTGCCAGCAGTTTATTGGGAGTCGGCTCTGGGGCCAACGTCCTGACTTTC

J: TRBJ2-7
V: TRBV9
D: TRBD2
size: few
CDR3: CASSPLAGRTYEQYF
DNA: TGTGCCAGCAGCCCCCTAGCGGGACGTACCTACGAGCAGTACTTC

J: TRBJ2-1
V: TRBV10-3
D: TRBD2
size: once
CDR3: CAISSMTSGGSSSYNEQFF
DNA: TGTGCCATCAGTTCTATGACTAGCGGGGGATCCAGCTCCTACAATGAGCAGTTCTTC

J: TRBJ2-3
V: TRBV7-3
D: TRBD1
size: .
CDR3: CASSSYRGADTQYF
DNA: TGTGCCAGCAGCTCATACAGGGGAGCAGATACGCAGTATTTT

J: TRBJ2-1
V: TRBV20-1
D: TRBD1
size: few
CDR3: CSAIRGSVSYNEQFF
DNA: TGCAGTGCTATCAGGGGGTCAGTCTCCTACAATGAGCAGTTCTTC

J: TRBJ2-7
V: TRBV12-3/TRBV12-4
D: TRBD2
size: .
CDR3: CASSLVGTSGSYEQYF
DNA: TGTGCCAGCAGTTTAGTCGGGACTAGCGGGAGCTACGAGCAGTACTTC

J: TRBJ2-7
V: TRBV19
D: .
size: .
CDR3: CASRNSASYEQYF
DNA: TGTGCCAGTAGAAACAGCGCCTCCTACGAGCAGTACTTC

J: TRBJ1-1
V: TRBV27
D: .
size: few
CDR3: CASSIRGTEAFF
DNA: TGTGCCAGCAGTATCAGGGGAACTGAAGCTTTCTTT

J: TRBJ2-5
V: TRBV7-8
D: TRBD1
size: few
CDR3: CASNTGVNTETQYF
DNA: TGTGCCAGCAACACAGGGGTAAATACGGAGACCCAGTACTTC

J: TRBJ1-2
V: TRBV20-1
D: .
size: few
CDR3: CSARDHSGYGYTF
DNA: TGCAGTGCTAGAGATCATTCGGGTTATGGCTACACCTTC